The 16 T cell receptor beta chains given below trace back to one sample, sequenced in a study of blood T cell repertoires in COVID-19. Assay: immunoSEQ multiplex PCR; the TCRdb copy retains only in-frame clones and omits some. The sample holds about 100,000 clones, around four fifths seen once. The specimen was peripheral blood. The receptor source for this set is a woman in her 70s with acute or convalescent COVID-19.

CDR3 nucleotide sequence: TGTGCCAGCAGCCTAGGGACAGTGGGAACTGAAGCTTTCTTT. It yields the protein CASSLGTVGTEAFF. The chain employs TRBV9 and TRBJ1-1, with 7 bases matching TRBD1. The V gene end was trimmed by 4 bases and the J gene end by 5 bases; junction bases not matched to a gene: 8. The CDR3 runs 14 residues. Germline assignment: CDR1 SGDLS and CDR2 YYNGEE.

The V call is TRBV7-9, the J call TRBJ2-2; weak D call: TRBD2 (7 bases). CDR1 is SEHNR and CDR2 is FQNEAQ in the germline V gene (reference sequence). V was pared by 7 bases and J by 6 bases, with 21 bases between. The CDR3 runs to 16 residues. CDR3 sequence (DNA): TGTGCCAGCACCTCCTTGGGGGGGGGCCCCCCCGGGGAGCTGTTTTTT. Translating gives CASTSLGGGPPGELFF.

This clone was seen a handful of times. This chain connects TRBV7-2 to TRBJ2-2; D not certain. The ends were cut back, 1 base at V and 3 bases at J, with 12 bases in the middle. Germline V lookup: CDR1 SGHTA, CDR2 FQGNSA. The CDR3 loop spans 16 amino acids. As DNA, the CDR3 is TGTGCCAGCAGCTTAGTACCCATCCGGGACACCGGGGAGCTGTTTTTT. As protein: CASSLVPIRDTGELFF. Drawing the rest from reference TRBV7-2 and TRBJ2-2, the complete variable domain is GAGVSQSPSNKVTEKGKDVELRCDPISGHTALYWYRQSLGQGLEFLIYFQGNSAPDKSGLPSDRFSAERTGGSVSTLTIQRTQQEDSAVYLCASSLVPIRDTGELFFGEGSRLTVL.

The chain carries TRBV10-3 and TRBJ2-3, with D possibly being TRBD2 (6 bases). The ends were cut back, 8 bases at V and 5 bases at J, with 14 bases in the middle. This CDR3 is 13 amino acids long. Germline V gene data show CDR1 as ENHRY and CDR2 as SYGVKD. Here the CDR3 reads CAILGGELDTQYF. The DNA of the CDR3 is TGTGCCATCCTGGGCGGGGAGTTAGATACGCAGTATTTT.

This clone was observed many times. The chain is built from TRBV5-1 and TRBJ2-1; 13 bases are shared with TRBD2. This CDR3 comprises 17 residues. J gave up 7 bases and V 5 bases, and 12 bases lay outside the gene matches. The germline gives CDR1 SGHRS, CDR2 YFSETQ. The CDR3: CASSPAPTSGGRNEQFF. CDR3 coding DNA: TGCGCCAGCAGTCCGGCCCCGACTAGCGGGGGGAGGAATGAGCAGTTCTTC.

This clone was detected only a few times. This sequence joins TRBV7-3 and TRBJ1-1; D gene uncertain. V lost 8 bases to trimming and J lost 3 bases, with 13 bases between them. This CDR3 is built from 13 residues. Germline V CDR1 and CDR2: SGHTA, FQGTGA. The CDR3, as DNA: TGTGCCAGCCGTCGGTTCATGGACACTGAAGCTTTCTTT. Its protein product is CASRRFMDTEAFF. The full variable domain, in which reference TRBV7-3 and TRBJ1-1 provide the parts outside the CDR3, is GAGVSQTPSNKVTEKGKYVELRCDPISGHTALYWYRQSLGQGPEFLIYFQGTGAADDSGLPNDRFFAVRPEGSVSTLKIQRTERGDSAVYLCASRRFMDTEAFFGQGTRLTVV.

The chain links TRBV24-1 to TRBJ2-5; D perhaps matches TRBD2 (5 bases). CDR3 size: 14 residues. Trimming removed 0 bases from V and 3 bases from J, with 7 bases in between. Germline V gene sequence: CDR1 KGHDR, CDR2 SFDVKD. The CDR3 DNA reads TGTGCCACCAGTGATTTGAACGGGGAAGAGACCCAGTACTTC. Translated, it gives CATSDLNGEETQYF.

The chain uses TRBV19 and TRBJ1-5; possibly TRBD1 for D (5 bases). In germline, CDR1 is LNHDA, CDR2 SQIVND (reference sequence). The CDR3 contains 15 residues. V was pared by 7 bases and J by 6 bases, with 19 bases between. The CDR3 protein is CASNVVGGGIQPQHF. The CDR3 DNA follows: TGTGCCAGTAATGTAGTGGGGGGAGGAATTCAGCCCCAGCATTTT.

The J gene is TRBJ1-3, the V gene TRBV5-4, with D perhaps TRBD1 (6 bases). Germline V CDR1 and CDR2: SGHNT, YYREEE (reference sequence). This CDR3 is built from 15 residues. Trimming took 0 bases from V and 0 from J, leaving 7 bases between them. CDR3: CASSLGQVSGNTIYF. The CDR3 DNA follows: TGTGCCAGCAGCTTGGGACAGGTCTCTGGAAACACCATATATTTT.

This sequence joins TRBV6-6 and TRBJ1-2; TRBD1 matches 11 bases. Trimming removed 5 bases from V and 4 bases from J; junction bases left unmatched: 12. The CDR3 is 17 residues long. The germline V gene encodes CDR1 MNHNY and CDR2 SVGAGI (reference sequence). CDR3 in DNA: TGTGCCAGCAGTCCGACAAATCCCGGGACAGGGGGCTATGGCTACACCTTC. Translation gives CASSPTNPGTGGYGYTF.

Written as DNA, the CDR3 is TGCGCCAGCTTTAGGACGGAGGGTGGCTACACCTTC. Amino acid sequence: CASFRTEGGYTF. This chain connects TRBV10-2 to TRBJ1-2; no reliable D call. Between the trimmed V and J ends, which lost 8 bases and 7 bases, there was a span of 14 bases. CDR3 length: 12 residues. CDR1 is WSHSY, CDR2 SAAADI, per germline.

This clone was observed once. The DNA of the CDR3 is TGTGCCAGCAGCTCCTCCTGGACAGATTCTAGCACAGATACGCAGTATTTT. Translating it yields CASSSSWTDSSTDTQYF. The genes are TRBV7-6 and TRBJ2-3, with TRBD1 as a possible D gene (6 bases). Between the trimmed V and J ends, which lost 4 bases and 0 bases, there was a span of 17 bases. Per germline, CDR1 SGHVS and CDR2 FNYEAQ. The CDR3 runs to 17 residues.

The J gene is TRBJ2-1, the V gene TRBV18, with D uncertain. This CDR3 contains 13 residues. Deletions cut 6 bases from V and 9 bases from J, with 15 bases between. CDR1 is KGHSH and CDR2 is LQKENI in the germline V gene. The CDR3 DNA reads as TGTGCCAGCTCGCCAGACAATCTCGGTGAGCAGTTCTTC. Amino acids: CASSPDNLGEQFF.

J is TRBJ1-1 and V is TRBV28; 9 nucleotides match TRBD1. The germline V gene encodes CDR1 MDHEN and CDR2 SYDVKM. Unmatched junction bases numbered 15, after V lost 6 bases and J lost 4 bases. CDR3 length: 17 residues. The chain's CDR3 is CASSSITGGGWGTEAFF. The CDR3 DNA reads as TGTGCCAGCAGCTCGATCACAGGGGGCGGCTGGGGCACTGAAGCTTTCTTT.

For the CDR3, the DNA is TGTGCCAGCTCACCACTGACAGAGAACACTGAAGCTTTCTTT. Encoded protein: CASSPLTENTEAFF. The chain employs TRBV18 and TRBJ1-1, with D possibly being TRBD1 (5 bases). V lost 1 base to trimming and J lost 1 base, with 7 bases between them. CDR3 length: 14 amino acids. Looked up from germline, CDR1 is KGHSH and CDR2 is LQKENI.

This clone was counted only a few times. The V gene is TRBV27, the J gene TRBJ1-1, with D maybe TRBD1 (6 bases). This CDR3 spans 15 amino acids. Germline values: CDR1 MNHEY, CDR2 SMNVEV (reference sequence). V dropped 2 bases and J dropped 4 bases, with 14 bases sitting between them. CDR3 nucleotide sequence: TGTGCCAGCAGTTTAACTAAGACAGGCTCCACTGAAGCTTTCTTT. The encoded protein is CASSLTKTGSTEAFF.